This entry lists 27 T cell receptor beta chains sequenced from one sample in a study of T cells in Graves' hyperthyroidism and ophthalmopathy. Amplified TCR beta CDR3 regions came from RNA transcripts. Initially, a first-round RT-PCR of the TCR CDR3 employed the HTBI primer set. MiXCR, applied by TCRdb to the multiplex PCR reads, yields one record per CDR3 protein. The table lists 530,000 or so distinct CDR3 sequences, around 22% of them singletons. Sequencing was done on a sample of blood. The receptor set was obtained from a woman in her thirties with Graves' ophthalmopathy.

This clonotype was counted only a few times. The rearrangement links TRBV18 to TRBJ1-6; weak D call: TRBD1 (5 bases). CDR1 KGHSH and CDR2 LQKENI come from the germline V gene. CDR3 length: 15 amino acids. Trimming cost V 8 bases and J 5 bases, with 16 bases left between them. The CDR3 here is CASRAGVTDNSPLHF. The CDR3 DNA reads TGTGCCAGCCGCGCCGGGGTGACAGATAATTCACCCCTCCACTTT.

This clonotype was seen repeatedly, ten times or more. The CDR3 here is CASSLSGGETEAFF. CDR3 nucleotide sequence: TGCGCCAGCAGCTTATCGGGGGGCGAGACTGAAGCTTTCTTT. The chain uses TRBV5-1 and TRBJ1-1; maybe TRBD1 (6 bases). In germline, CDR1 is SGHRS, CDR2 YFSETQ. V lost 2 bases and J 5 bases, leaving 13 bases between the germline ends. This CDR3 region has 14 residues.

At least ten counts were recorded for this clonotype. The chain couples TRBV6-2 or TRBV6-3 to TRBJ1-6, with 8 bases matching TRBD1. CDR3 size: 16 residues. J lost 7 bases, V lost 0 bases, and 5 bases had no gene match. CDR1 and CDR2 (germline): MNHEY, SVGEGT. The CDR3 region is CASSYSITGGNSPLHF. The CDR3 DNA follows: TGTGCCAGCAGTTACTCGATTACAGGGGGGAATTCACCCCTCCACTTT.

The CDR3 sequence: CSATNTGGGQPQHF. Here the CDR3 DNA reads TGCAGTGCTACGAATACAGGGGGCGGTCAGCCCCAGCATTTT. V is TRBV20-1 and J is TRBJ1-5; TRBD1 matches 9 bases. This CDR3 contains 14 residues. The V and J ends lost 4 bases and 6 bases, in that order; junction bases with no gene match: 7. CDR1 is DFQATT, CDR2 SNEGSKA, per germline (reference sequence).

The chain joins TRBV2 to TRBJ1-5; maybe TRBD1 (6 bases). Per the germline V gene, CDR1 is SNHLY and CDR2 is FYNNEI. This CDR3 has 14 amino acids. V gave up 7 bases and J gave up 7 bases, with 17 bases separating them. CDR3 amino acids: CASTRESGGQPQHF. The CDR3 coding sequence is TGTGCCAGCACCAGGGAGTCCGGGGGCCAGCCCCAGCATTTT.

This clonotype showed up many times. This chain uses TRBV28 with TRBJ2-7; D gene ambiguous. This CDR3 is built from 14 residues. Trimming took off 5 bases at V and 5 bases at J, with 16 bases between the two ends. Germline CDR1 reads MDHEN; CDR2 reads SYDVKM. The CDR3 protein is CASSPPHRQDEQYF. The DNA of the CDR3 is TGTGCCAGCAGTCCACCCCATAGACAAGACGAGCAGTACTTC.

This clonotype appeared a few times. The genes are TRBV6-1 and TRBJ2-5; TRBD2 agrees at 11 bases. After removal of 4 bases from V and 9 bases from J, the junction contained 13 bases not matched to a gene. This CDR3 has 16 amino acids. The V gene's germline CDR1 is MNHNS and CDR2 SASEGT. The chain's CDR3 is CASSGFTSGSTGAQYF. Here the CDR3 DNA reads TGTGCCAGCAGTGGCTTCACTAGCGGGAGTACGGGGGCCCAGTACTTC.

This clonotype was counted once. The chain carries TRBV7-8 and TRBJ2-5; D unclear. CDR1 is SGHVS and CDR2 is FQNEAQ in the germline V gene. Between the trimmed V and J ends, which lost 1 base and 4 bases, there was a span of 10 bases. The CDR3 is 14 amino acids. Here the CDR3 DNA reads TGTGCCAGCAGCTTAGGACGCCCGAGAGAGACCCAGTACTTC. Translating gives CASSLGRPRETQYF.

The gene calls are TRBV9 and TRBJ1-1; tentatively, D is TRBD1 (6 bases). Germline V gene sequence: CDR1 SGDLS, CDR2 YYNGEE. The CDR3 is made up of 12 amino acids. V was shortened by 4 bases and J by 7 bases, with 11 bases between the two germline ends. Here the CDR3 reads CASSPGAREAFF. The DNA for the CDR3 is TGTGCCAGCAGCCCGGGGGCGCGTGAAGCTTTCTTT.

This clonotype was seen many times. The chain is built from TRBV30 and TRBJ2-7; 10 bases fit TRBD1. Germline V lookup: CDR1 GTSNPN, CDR2 SVGIG (reference sequence). V lost 5 bases, J lost 1 base, and 5 bases stayed unmatched. The CDR3 is 14 residues long. DNA for the CDR3: TGTGCCTGGGAAGGGACAGGGGCATCCTACGAGCAGTACTTC. As protein: CAWEGTGASYEQYF.

This clonotype was seen ten or more times. The chain combines TRBV12-3 or TRBV12-4 with TRBJ1-1; 8 bases match TRBD1. V lost 6 bases, J lost 2 bases, and 2 bases stayed unmatched. This CDR3 contains 13 residues. The DNA of the CDR3 is TGTGCCAGCAGGCAGGGGGCAAACACTGAAGCTTTCTTT. Encoded protein: CASRQGANTEAFF.

This clonotype is judged medium-sized (0.01 to 0.1%). J is TRBJ2-7 and V is TRBV6-5; D gene uncertain. This CDR3 comprises 13 residues. CDR1 MNHEY and CDR2 SVGAGI come from the germline V gene. Deletions cut 0 bases from V and 3 bases from J, with 6 bases between. The CDR3 DNA reads TGTGCCAGCAGTTACTCGGTCGGCTACGAGCAGTACTTC. Translated, it gives CASSYSVGYEQYF.

This chain links TRBV6-4 with TRBJ2-5, with a possible D match to TRBD1 (6 bases). This CDR3 comprises 14 residues. V was pared by 5 bases and J by 5 bases, with 15 bases between. Germline CDR1 reads MRHNA; CDR2 reads SNTAGT. CDR3 amino acids: CASSSTVQGETQYF. CDR3 bases: TGTGCCAGCAGTTCGACAGTCCAGGGGGAGACCCAGTACTTC.

CDR3 amino acids: CSASRAGNTGELFF. The DNA for the CDR3 is TGCAGTGCTAGCAGGGCCGGTAACACCGGGGAGCTGTTTTTT. The chain links TRBV20-1 to TRBJ2-2; possible D gene TRBD1, 5 bases. The germline V gene has CDR1 DFQATT and CDR2 SNEGSKA (reference sequence). Deletions cut 3 bases from V and 2 bases from J, with 10 bases between. This CDR3 comprises 14 residues.

This clonotype was detected many times. The V gene is TRBV7-8, the J gene TRBJ1-2; possible D gene TRBD1, 6 bases. CDR3 length equals 16 residues. Deletions cut 0 bases from V and 4 bases from J, with 15 bases between. Germline CDR1 is SGHVS and CDR2 is FQNEAQ. The CDR3 loop is CASSLAQGLDAYGYTF. For the CDR3, the DNA is TGTGCCAGCAGCTTAGCACAGGGTCTGGATGCCTATGGCTACACCTTC.

This clonotype has at least ten counts. V usage is TRBV27 and J usage is TRBJ2-5; the match to TRBD2 covers 16 bases. V shed 2 bases and J 2 bases; nucleotides not matched to a gene: 2. The germline V gene has CDR1 MNHEY and CDR2 SMNVEV (reference sequence). This CDR3 has 17 residues. DNA for the CDR3: TGTGCCAGCAGTTTAGTGGGACTAGCGGGGGGGCAAGAGACCCAGTACTTC. It yields the protein CASSLVGLAGGQETQYF.

There are many counts of this clonotype. V and J are TRBV9 and TRBJ2-2, with no clear D. V dropped 0 bases and J dropped 3 bases, with 9 bases sitting between them. Germline V gene data show CDR1 as SGDLS and CDR2 as YYNGEE. The CDR3 extends over 15 amino acids. DNA of the CDR3: TGTGCCAGCAGCGTAGCCACAGCTTACACCGGGGAGCTGTTTTTT. It is translated as CASSVATAYTGELFF.

In this sample, this clonotype turned up a few times. The gene calls are TRBV4-1 and TRBJ2-7; a weak D match, TRBD1 (6 bases). The CDR3 is made up of 15 amino acids. V gave up 0 bases and J gave up 1 base, with 10 bases separating them. Per the germline V gene, CDR1 is MGHRA and CDR2 is YSYEKL. The CDR3, as DNA: TGCGCCAGCAGCCAAGATGGCCAGGGGTCCTACGAGCAGTACTTC. It codes for CASSQDGQGSYEQYF.

This chain links TRBV10-3 with TRBJ2-7; TRBD2 matches at 8 bases. In germline, CDR1 is ENHRY, CDR2 SYGVKD. Germline trimming cut 6 bases from V and 2 bases from J; bases unmatched to any gene: 18. There are 18 residues in the CDR3. DNA for the CDR3: TGTGCCATCAGCCATCCGGGGAAAAGCGGGAGCAGGGCCTACGAGCAGTACTTC. It encodes CAISHPGKSGSRAYEQYF.

V and J are TRBV9 and TRBJ1-5, with D possibly being TRBD1 (5 bases). CDR1 is SGDLS, CDR2 YYNGEE, per germline. Trimming took off 0 bases at V and 7 bases at J, with 8 bases between the two ends. The CDR3 loop spans 13 amino acids. The CDR3: CASSVEEGQPQHF. DNA of the CDR3: TGTGCCAGCAGCGTAGAAGAGGGGCAGCCCCAGCATTTT.

This clonotype was recorded many times. V usage is TRBV12-3 or TRBV12-4 and J usage is TRBJ1-1, with D perhaps matching TRBD1 (6 bases). V shed 7 bases and J shed 4 bases, with 19 bases lying between them. The CDR3 has 15 amino acids. The CDR3 nucleotides are TGTGCCAGCACTCTTAGGCAGGGGCCTACCACTGAAGCTTTCTTT. Translation gives CASTLRQGPTTEAFF.

This clonotype was recorded once. The chain is built from TRBV6-1 and TRBJ1-1; D remains ambiguous. Between the trimmed V and J ends, which lost 5 bases and 4 bases, there was a span of 11 bases. CDR1 and CDR2 from the germline V gene are MNHNS and SASEGT. The CDR3 consists of 13 residues. CDR3 nucleotides: TGTGCCAGCAGTCGTGAGGGCGGCACTGAAGCTTTCTTT. Translating it yields CASSREGGTEAFF.

At least ten counts were recorded for this clonotype. The chain uses TRBV25-1 and TRBJ2-2; D might be TRBD2 (6 bases). This CDR3 is 13 amino acids long. In germline, CDR1 is MGHDK, CDR2 SYGVNS. Trimming cost V 2 bases and J 5 bases, with 6 bases left between them. The CDR3 region has the DNA TGTGCCAGCAGTGAAGGGGGGACCGGGGAGCTGTTTTTT. It is translated as CASSEGGTGELFF. The variable domain in full, with the rest retrieved from reference TRBV25-1 and TRBJ2-2, is EADIYQTPRYLVIGTGKKITLECSQTMGHDKMYWYQQDPGMELHLIHYSYGVNSTEKGDLSSESTVSRIRTEHFPLTLESARPSHTSQYLCASSEGGTGELFFGEGSRLTVL.

This clonotype was recorded many times. CDR3 sequence: CANSRDRAYEQYF. For the CDR3, the DNA is TGTGCCAACAGCCGGGACAGGGCCTACGAGCAGTACTTC. The chain recombines TRBV6-1 with TRBJ2-7; 9 bases map to TRBD1. The germline V gene has CDR1 MNHNS and CDR2 SASEGT. The CDR3 contains 13 residues. V dropped 10 bases and J dropped 2; count of bases not matched to a gene: 6.

This clonotype occurred a few times. The V gene is TRBV5-5, the J gene TRBJ1-5, with unresolved D. Per the germline V gene, CDR1 is SGHKS and CDR2 is YYEKEE (reference sequence). The V end was cut by 0 bases, the J end by 9 bases, with 10 bases between. The CDR3 has 13 amino acids. DNA for the CDR3: TGTGCCAGCAGCTTGGGCTCCGGAGGGCCCCAGCATTTT. Protein product: CASSLGSGGPQHF.

This clonotype came up many times. The V gene is TRBV24-1, the J gene TRBJ1-1, with 9 nucleotides matching TRBD1. The CDR3 is 14 amino acids. From germline, CDR1 is KGHDR and CDR2 SFDVKD. The ends lost 3 bases at V and 4 bases at J; junction bases unmatched: 2. The CDR3 nucleotides read TGTGCCACCAGTGATGGGGACAGGGCCACTGAAGCTTTCTTT. This translates into CATSDGDRATEAFF.

The chain recombines TRBV2 with TRBJ2-7; D possibly corresponds to TRBD1 (7 bases). Per germline, CDR1 SNHLY and CDR2 FYNNEI. The CDR3 consists of 12 residues. V lost 5 bases to trimming and J lost 5 bases, with 10 bases between them. CDR3 residues: CASSTGEDEQYF. For the CDR3, the DNA is TGTGCCAGCAGTACAGGGGAGGACGAGCAGTACTTC.